This TCR beta chain was observed in a study of blood T cell repertoires in COVID-19. Study details: Nucleic acid was either cDNA or gDNA, and it came from T cells, B-cell-depleted T cells, or PBMCs.

As processed by the authors: The authors estimated nucleated cell counts from reference gene primer amplification. Generated by immunoSEQ multiplex PCR, the TCRdb table keeps only in-frame clones and is missing some. The D gene and trimming were derived from the DNA, and the V and J assignments and clone size from that table. The sample records over 150,000 clones, approximately 80% being singletons. This clone was seen once. CDR1 and CDR2 from the germline V gene are DFQATT and SNEGSKA (reference sequence). V was shortened by 3 bases and J by 3 bases, with 18 bases between the two germline ends. The length of the CDR3 is 16 residues.

The sequence came from a woman of 80 years or more with acute or convalescent COVID-19. Sequenced input: peripheral blood. The chain recombines TRBV20-1 with TRBJ1-3; D is perhaps TRBD1 (6 bases). The CDR3 DNA reads TGCAGTGCTAGTCCTGTCCAGGGGATGTTTGGAAACACCATATATTTT. Protein: CSASPVQGMFGNTIYF.